What follows are 29 T cell receptor beta chains derived from one specimen sequenced in a study of blood T cell repertoires in COVID-19. Sequencing used immunoSEQ multiplex PCR; TCRdb keeps in-frame clones, though not all of them. The sample consists of more than 45,000 clones, about 83% of them appearing once. Sample: peripheral blood. The origin of the receptors is a man older than 75 in a cohort sampled during active COVID-19.

The CDR3 loop is CASFRFLQVLYIGNQPQHF. The CDR3 DNA reads as TGTGCCAGCTTCAGGTTTCTACAGGTTTTGTATATTGGGAATCAGCCCCAGCATTTT. The V call is TRBV5-5, the J call TRBJ1-5, with D perhaps TRBD1 (5 bases). The CDR3 length is 19 residues. Germline CDR1 SGHKS, CDR2 YYEKEE (reference sequence). Trimming took 7 bases from V and 4 from J, leaving 30 bases between them.

The V call is TRBV5-1, the J call TRBJ2-3; weak D call: TRBD1 (5 bases). Germline CDR1 reads SGHRS; CDR2 reads YFSETQ. Trimming stripped 3 bases from V and 6 bases from J, with 11 bases between. The CDR3 covers 13 residues. The CDR3 DNA is TGCGCCAGCAGCTCTGGGAAGGGGGATACGCAGTATTTT. Encoded protein: CASSSGKGDTQYF. The variable domain in full, completed from reference TRBV5-1 and TRBJ2-3, reads KAGVTQTPRYLIKTRGQQVTLSCSPISGHRSVSWYQQTPGQGLQFLFEYFSETQRNKGNFPGRFSGRQFSNSRSEMNVSTLELGDSALYLCASSSGKGDTQYFGPGTRLTVL.

The V gene is TRBV10-2, the J gene TRBJ1-1; TRBD1 matches 10 bases. This CDR3 is 13 amino acids long. V lost 6 bases to trimming and J lost 7 bases; unmatched junction nucleotides: 5. Germline V gives CDR1 WSHSY, CDR2 SAAADI. The CDR3: CASRAGTGVEAFF. In nucleotides, the CDR3 is TGCGCCAGCAGGGCCGGGACAGGGGTTGAAGCTTTCTTT.

This chain connects TRBV6-1 to TRBJ2-4; D not certain. The CDR3 consists of 15 residues. V lost 3 bases and J 1 base, leaving 10 bases between the germline ends. Germline values: CDR1 MNHNS, CDR2 SASEGT. The CDR3 is CASSEASRAKNIQYF. For the CDR3, the DNA is TGTGCCAGCAGTGAGGCGTCCAGGGCCAAAAACATTCAGTACTTC.

The gene calls are TRBV28 and TRBJ1-4; tentative D call: TRBD1 (5 bases). CDR3 length: 14 residues. Germline assignment: CDR1 MDHEN and CDR2 SYDVKM. The ends were cut back, 6 bases at V and 8 bases at J, with 16 bases in the middle. As DNA, the CDR3 is TGTGCCAGCAGCCCCCCTGGGCAGGGAGAAAAACTGTTTTTT. Translated: CASSPPGQGEKLFF.

This chain links TRBV19 with TRBJ2-5; 10 nucleotides line up with TRBD1. In germline, CDR1 is LNHDA, CDR2 SQIVND (reference sequence). The CDR3 consists of 16 residues. V trimming: 5 bases; J trimming: 5 bases; junction bases outside the gene matches: 11. This chain's CDR3 is CASSLARTGGRETQYF. The CDR3 region has the DNA TGTGCCAGTAGTCTGGCCCGGACAGGGGGGCGTGAGACCCAGTACTTC.

The chain carries TRBV7-3 and TRBJ2-2; D perhaps matches TRBD1 (7 bases). The CDR3 totals 15 residues. CDR1 and CDR2 from the germline V gene are SGHTA and FQGTGA. Trimming removed 1 base at V and 4 bases at J, with 10 bases between. The CDR3, as DNA: TGTGCCAGCAGCTTAAGACAGGGAGGCACCGGGGAGCTGTTTTTT. It is translated as CASSLRQGGTGELFF.

The chain couples TRBV6-6 to TRBJ1-2; TRBD1 matches at 8 bases. This CDR3 contains 16 residues. Trimming at V came to 0 bases and at J to 0 bases, leaving 3 bases not matched to a gene. Germline V gives CDR1 MNHNY, CDR2 SVGAGI (reference sequence). The DNA of the CDR3 is TGTGCCAGCAGTTACTCGCGACAGGGGCCTAACTATGGCTACACCTTC. It translates to CASSYSRQGPNYGYTF.

This clone was seen once. The chain employs TRBV11-1 and TRBJ2-5; D is possibly TRBD2 (6 bases). The CDR3 runs 15 residues. Looked up from germline, CDR1 is SGHAT and CDR2 is FQDESV (reference sequence). V lost 2 bases to trimming and J lost 0 bases, with 10 bases between them. In nucleotides, the CDR3 is TGTGCCAGCAGCTTAACTAGCCCCGACCAAGAGACCCAGTACTTC. It yields the protein CASSLTSPDQETQYF.

The chain joins TRBV30 to TRBJ1-4; 11 nucleotides align to TRBD1. Germline CDR1 reads GTSNPN; CDR2 reads SVGIG (reference sequence). The length of the CDR3 is 14 residues. The V gene end was trimmed by 2 bases and the J gene end by 8 bases; junction bases not matched to a gene: 4. The CDR3 loop is CAWSYGTGGEKLFF. The CDR3, as DNA: TGTGCCTGGAGTTATGGGACAGGGGGAGAAAAACTGTTTTTT.

V usage is TRBV27 and J usage is TRBJ1-1; TRBD1 matches at 10 bases. Germline V gene lookup returns CDR1 MNHEY and CDR2 SMNVEV (reference sequence). The CDR3 extends over 12 amino acids. Trimming at V came to 10 bases and at J to 4 bases, leaving 3 bases not matched to a gene. CDR3 in DNA: TGTGCCACCCGGACAGGGGGCACTGAAGCTTTCTTT. Its translation is CATRTGGTEAFF.

Only a few counts were recorded for this clone. The chain has TRBV7-8 and TRBJ1-2, with 10 bases identical to TRBD1. The ends lost 1 base at V and 8 bases at J; junction bases unmatched: 4. The CDR3 has 14 residues. Germline lookup yields CDR1 SGHVS and CDR2 FQNEAQ. The CDR3 loop reads CASSLVDRGNGYTF. In DNA form, the CDR3 reads TGTGCCAGCAGCTTAGTGGACAGGGGGAACGGCTACACCTTC.

The chain has TRBV11-3 and TRBJ2-3, with TRBD1 identical over 9 bases. J was trimmed by 1 base and V by 4 bases; bases with no gene match: 0. The germline V gene has CDR1 SGHNT and CDR2 YENEEA. CDR3 length: 14 amino acids. CDR3 in amino acids: CASSYRGRTDTQYF. CDR3 coding DNA: TGTGCCAGCAGCTACAGGGGGCGCACAGATACGCAGTATTTT.

This chain links TRBV4-1 with TRBJ2-7; possible D gene TRBD1, 6 bases. Germline-derived CDR1 and CDR2 are MGHRA and YSYEKL. The CDR3 is 14 amino acids. Trimming removed 0 bases at V and 2 bases at J, with 8 bases between. The CDR3 region has the DNA TGCGCCAGCAGCCAAGAACAGGGTACCTACGAGCAGTACTTC. As protein: CASSQEQGTYEQYF.

This clone has just a few counts. This sequence joins TRBV11-2 and TRBJ2-4; D is unclear. The germline gives CDR1 SGHAT, CDR2 FQNNGV. Trimming stripped 0 bases from V and 7 bases from J, with 7 bases between. The CDR3 sequence is 13 residues long. CDR3 loop: CASSLEPRNIQYF. The CDR3 nucleotides are TGTGCCAGCAGCTTAGAACCGCGCAACATTCAGTACTTC.

J is TRBJ2-1 and V is TRBV18; 11 positions agree with TRBD2. The V gene's germline CDR1 is KGHSH and CDR2 LQKENI. The trim removed 8 bases at V and 6 bases at J, leaving 3 bases unmatched. This CDR3 contains 13 residues. CDR3 DNA: TGTGCCAGCCCCGGGACTAGCGGCAATGAGCAGTTCTTC. It codes for CASPGTSGNEQFF.

The V gene is TRBV11-1, the J gene TRBJ2-5; TRBD2 is a possible D gene (5 bases). Trimming removed 5 bases from V and 4 bases from J, with 14 bases in between. Germline V gene lookup returns CDR1 SGHAT and CDR2 FQDESV (reference sequence). The CDR3 length is 14 residues. The CDR3 spells CASSPRGSRETQYF. The DNA of the CDR3 is TGTGCCAGCAGCCCCCGGGGTAGCCGAGAGACCCAGTACTTC.

The CDR3 region has the DNA TGTGCCAGCAGTTCGCTAGGCACATCTGGAAACACCATATATTTT. It is translated as CASSSLGTSGNTIYF. The chain has TRBV28 and TRBJ1-3; D gene uncertain. This CDR3 has 15 residues. Per germline, CDR1 MDHEN and CDR2 SYDVKM. V lost 4 bases to trimming and J lost 1 base, with 11 bases between them.

The gene calls are TRBV6-6 and TRBJ2-5, with 7 positions matching TRBD1. This CDR3 comprises 14 residues. V trimming: 0 bases; J trimming: 5 bases; junction bases outside the gene matches: 3. The germline V gene encodes CDR1 MNHNY and CDR2 SVGAGI (reference sequence). The DNA for the CDR3 is TGTGCCAGCAGTTACTCGTACAGGGGCGAGACCCAGTACTTC. Its translation: CASSYSYRGETQYF.

The CDR3 protein is CASSRGAAGTEAFF. The CDR3 DNA follows: TGTGCCAGCAGCCGGGGGGCCGCCGGCACTGAAGCTTTCTTT. The gene calls are TRBV5-6 and TRBJ1-1; tentatively, D is TRBD1 (6 bases). There are 14 residues in the CDR3. Germline-derived CDR1 and CDR2 are SGHDT and YYEEEE. Trimming took 4 bases from V and 4 from J, leaving 14 bases between them.

The V and J genes are TRBV9 and TRBJ2-7; 9 bases line up with TRBD1. The J segment lost 6 bases and the V segment lost 4 bases, leaving 8 bases of the junction unmatched. Per germline, CDR1 SGDLS and CDR2 YYNGEE. The CDR3 length is 14 residues. The CDR3 loop is CASSQRTGVGEQYF. DNA for the CDR3: TGTGCCAGCAGCCAACGGACAGGGGTGGGCGAGCAGTACTTC.

This sequence joins TRBV5-1 and TRBJ2-3, with a possible D match to TRBD2 (5 bases). This CDR3 is built from 18 residues. CDR1 is SGHRS and CDR2 is YFSETQ in the germline V gene. Trimming shortened V by 4 bases and J by 4 bases, and 25 bases separated the two germline ends. CDR3 DNA: TGCGCCAGCAGCCCGGTGGTTTTTGAGGGCCTCACTGCAGATACGCAGTATTTT. It translates to CASSPVVFEGLTADTQYF.

In its sample, this clone ranks as medium-sized. This rearrangement joins TRBV5-6 to TRBJ2-7; D unclear. The V gene's germline CDR1 is SGHDT and CDR2 YYEEEE. The CDR3 is 13 amino acids. V lost 2 bases to trimming and J lost 5 bases, with 11 bases between them. DNA of the CDR3: TGTGCCAGCAGCTTTTTCCAGGCCCACGAGCAGTACTTC. This sequence encodes CASSFFQAHEQYF. Variable domain in full (rest from reference TRBV5-6 and TRBJ2-7): DAGVTQSPTHLIKTRGQQVTLRCSPKSGHDTVSWYQQALGQGPQFIFQYYEEEERQRGNFPDRFSGHQFPNYSSELNVNALLLGDSALYLCASSFFQAHEQYFGPGTRLTVT.

The V gene is TRBV2, the J gene TRBJ1-2, with 10 nucleotides matching TRBD1. The CDR3 contains 15 residues. The germline gives CDR1 SNHLY, CDR2 FYNNEI. V gave up 3 bases and J gave up 4 bases; unmatched junction bases: 5. The CDR3 DNA is TGTGCCAGCAGTGATAGGACAGGGGGTTTCTATGGCTACACCTTC. Amino acids: CASSDRTGGFYGYTF.

This chain joins TRBV29-1 and TRBJ2-3, with D possibly TRBD1 on 7 matching bases. Germline CDR1 and CDR2: SQVTM and ANQGSEA. Trimming left V 6 bases short and J 4 bases short, with 23 bases between. This CDR3 contains 16 residues. CDR3 DNA sequence: TGCAGCGTCCGTGGGGGGTACAGGGGTAGTGCAGATACGCAGTATTTT. This encodes CSVRGGYRGSADTQYF.

V gene TRBV19 combines with J gene TRBJ1-5, with 11 positions matching TRBD1. The CDR3 runs to 15 residues. V lost 6 bases and J lost 2; bases outside the gene matches: 3. Germline CDR1 LNHDA, CDR2 SQIVND (reference sequence). The CDR3 bases are TGTGCCAGTAGGACGGGACAGGGGGGCAATCAGCCCCAGCATTTT. This encodes CASRTGQGGNQPQHF.

This clone turned up a few times. The chain uses TRBV30 and TRBJ1-5; 9 bases are shared with TRBD1. V trimming: 1 base; J trimming: 4 bases; junction bases outside the gene matches: 14. Germline CDR1 is GTSNPN and CDR2 is SVGIG (reference sequence). This CDR3 spans 18 amino acids. The CDR3 spells CAWSARGTGSGGNQPQHF. The CDR3 bases are TGTGCCTGGAGTGCCCGCGGGACAGGGTCGGGAGGGAATCAGCCCCAGCATTTT.

The chain is built from TRBV5-1 and TRBJ2-2; 9 nucleotides match TRBD1. This CDR3 region has 17 residues. V trimming: 4 bases; J trimming: 0 bases; junction bases outside the gene matches: 7. In germline, CDR1 is SGHRS, CDR2 YFSETQ. CDR3 sequence (DNA): TGCGCCAGCAGCCTCCAGAGACAGGGGGCGAACACCGGGGAGCTGTTTTTT. Protein sequence: CASSLQRQGANTGELFF.

This chain links TRBV5-1 with TRBJ1-1; TRBD1 agrees at 9 bases. Per the germline V gene, CDR1 is SGHRS and CDR2 is YFSETQ. V was pared by 6 bases and J by 4 bases, with 10 bases of the junction left unmatched. The CDR3 has 15 amino acids. DNA for the CDR3: TGCGCCAGCACTGTTACAGGGGGCGCGGGCACTGAAGCTTTCTTT. As protein: CASTVTGGAGTEAFF.